This is a list of T cell receptor beta chains from one sample in a study of blood T cell repertoires in COVID-19. Sequenced by immunoSEQ multiplex PCR; TCRdb stores in-frame clones only, minus some. This table has about 200,000 clones, more than 75% appearing once. The specimen was peripheral blood. Every receptor here comes from a person aged 70 to 80 with COVID-19, enrolled during active disease. CDR3s include the opening cysteine and the closing phenylalanine or tryptophan. Each record gives: V gene, clone size, J gene, D gene, CDR3 DNA, CDR3 protein. The D gene is left open where the match is weak. Not every row has a clone size; where given, it reads once, few, many or a size class.

V: TRBV2; size: NA; J: TRBJ1-1; D: NA; DNA: TGTGCCACCACCCAAACTATGAACACTGAAGCTTTCTTT; CDR3: CATTQTMNTEAFF
V: TRBV2; size: NA; J: TRBJ1-5; D: TRBD1; DNA: TGTGCCAGCAGAGGTCTTTCGGACAGGGGGCGGTCGGGGAGCAATCAGCCCCAGCATTTT; CDR3: CASRGLSDRGRSGSNQPQHF
V: TRBV5-5; size: NA; J: TRBJ2-7; D: NA; DNA: TGTGCCAGCAGCTTGGGCACAGGGGACGGGAGCTCCTACGAGCAGTACTTC; CDR3: CASSLGTGDGSSYEQYF
V: TRBV3-1/TRBV3-2; size: NA; J: TRBJ2-5; D: NA; DNA: TGTGCCAGCAGCCAATTGAGGGGAGGAGAGACCCAGTACTTC; CDR3: CASSQLRGGETQYF
V: TRBV12-3/TRBV12-4; size: NA; J: TRBJ1-2; D: TRBD1; DNA: TGTGCCAGCAGTAAAGGGGGCAACCTTGGCTACACCTTC; CDR3: CASSKGGNLGYTF
V: TRBV6-6; size: NA; J: TRBJ2-7; D: NA; DNA: TGTGCCAGCAGTTACCTGCGGTCTTCCTACGAGCAGTACTTC; CDR3: CASSYLRSSYEQYF
V: TRBV28; size: NA; J: TRBJ1-5; D: TRBD1; DNA: TGTGCCAGCAGTTTATTGCGACAGGGATTGGGTCAGCCCCAGCATTTT; CDR3: CASSLLRQGLGQPQHF
V: TRBV7-6; size: NA; J: TRBJ2-2; D: TRBD2; DNA: TGTGCCAGCAGCTTAGTGGGCGGGGGTACCGGGGAGCTGTTTTTT; CDR3: CASSLVGGGTGELFF
V: TRBV7-2; size: NA; J: TRBJ2-2; D: TRBD2; DNA: TGTGCCAGCAGCTTAGCTGCCCTAGCGGGAAACACCGGGGAGCTGTTTTTT; CDR3: CASSLAALAGNTGELFF
V: TRBV6-1; size: NA; J: TRBJ1-4; D: NA; DNA: TGTGCCAGCAGTGAGCCGCTCATAGGGGCAACTAATGAAAAACTGTTTTTT; CDR3: CASSEPLIGATNEKLFF
V: TRBV5-6; size: NA; J: TRBJ2-2; D: TRBD1; DNA: TGTGCCAGCGGTCGGACAGGGAGGAAAGACACCGGGGAGCTGTTTTTT; CDR3: CASGRTGRKDTGELFF
V: TRBV28; size: NA; J: TRBJ2-7; D: TRBD1; DNA: TGTGCCAGCAGTTTATCACCCCCGGCAGGGGGCGCGGACGAGCAGTACTTC; CDR3: CASSLSPPAGGADEQYF
V: TRBV28; size: NA; J: TRBJ2-7; D: NA; DNA: TGTGCCAGCAGTTTGGGAGGGGACACCTACGAGCAGTACTTC; CDR3: CASSLGGDTYEQYF
V: TRBV28; size: NA; J: TRBJ2-2; D: NA; DNA: TGTGCCAGCAGTTTTTTCTTGGGCGGGACCGGGGAGCTGTTTTTT; CDR3: CASSFFLGGTGELFF
V: TRBV27; size: NA; J: TRBJ1-5; D: TRBD1; DNA: TGTGCCAGCAAAACCCGACAGGGTAGACAGCCCCAGCATTTT; CDR3: CASKTRQGRQPQHF
V: TRBV28; size: once; J: TRBJ1-2; D: NA; DNA: TGTGCCAGCAGTTTATCCTTGGGACTTTCCAATGGCTACACCTTC; CDR3: CASSLSLGLSNGYTF
V: TRBV5-5; size: NA; J: TRBJ1-5; D: NA; DNA: TGTGCCAGCAGCTTTTCGGGAAATCAGCCCCAGCATTTT; CDR3: CASSFSGNQPQHF
V: TRBV3-1/TRBV3-2; size: NA; J: TRBJ2-7; D: TRBD1; DNA: TGTGCCAGCAGCCGGACAGGGGGCGAGCAGTACTTC; CDR3: CASSRTGGEQYF
V: TRBV28; size: NA; J: TRBJ2-7; D: TRBD1; DNA: TGTGCCACCGGACAGGAAGCCTACGAGCAGTACTTC; CDR3: CATGQEAYEQYF
V: TRBV7-8; size: NA; J: TRBJ2-7; D: NA; DNA: TGTGCCAGCAACTACAGGGTAGGGACCTACGAGCAGTACTTC; CDR3: CASNYRVGTYEQYF
V: TRBV6-1; size: NA; J: TRBJ1-3; D: NA; DNA: TGTGCCAGCAGTGCAGCTGACAGGATCTCTGGAAACACCATATATTTT; CDR3: CASSAADRISGNTIYF
V: TRBV5-6; size: many; J: TRBJ2-2; D: NA; DNA: TGTGCCAGCAGCTTAGGACAGGGAGGGACCGGGGAGCTGTTTTTT; CDR3: CASSLGQGGTGELFF
V: TRBV28; size: NA; J: TRBJ1-2; D: TRBD1; DNA: TGTGCCAGCAGTCCCCCACCCGGGACAGGGGGCGTTTACACCTTC; CDR3: CASSPPPGTGGVYTF
V: TRBV28; size: NA; J: TRBJ2-7; D: NA; DNA: TGTGCCAGCACCACCGCGGATAGCTCCTACGAGCAGTACTTC; CDR3: CASTTADSSYEQYF
V: TRBV11-2; size: once; J: TRBJ2-1; D: NA; DNA: TGTGCCAGCAGCTTAGTTATCCTTGCCTACAATGAGCAGTTCTTC; CDR3: CASSLVILAYNEQFF
V: TRBV2; size: NA; J: TRBJ2-1; D: TRBD2; DNA: TGTGCCAGCAGCGGGACTAGCGGGAGGTTCTTCGATGAGCAGTTCTTC; CDR3: CASSGTSGRFFDEQFF
V: TRBV30; size: once; J: TRBJ1-1; D: NA; DNA: TGTGCCTGGACCTATTCTCGGAACACTGAAGCTTTCTTT; CDR3: CAWTYSRNTEAFF
V: TRBV28; size: once; J: TRBJ2-7; D: TRBD2; DNA: TGTGCCAGCACCCTGACTAGCGGTACCTACGAGCAGTACTTC; CDR3: CASTLTSGTYEQYF
V: TRBV7-8; size: NA; J: TRBJ2-1; D: TRBD1; DNA: TGTGCCAGCAGCTTAGAACACACAGGGGGCAGGAATGAGCAGTTCTTC; CDR3: CASSLEHTGGRNEQFF
V: TRBV6-1; size: NA; J: TRBJ2-2; D: NA; DNA: TGTGCCAGCAGTTCCTCCCGGTACACCGGGGAGCTGTTTTTT; CDR3: CASSSSRYTGELFF
V: TRBV2; size: NA; J: TRBJ2-2; D: NA; DNA: TGTGCCAGCAGTCGAGAGTACACCGGGGAGCTGTTTTTT; CDR3: CASSREYTGELFF
V: TRBV27; size: NA; J: TRBJ2-7; D: NA; DNA: TGTGCCAGCAGTCGCCTGAGCTCCTACGAGCAGTACTTC; CDR3: CASSRLSSYEQYF
V: TRBV10-3; size: NA; J: TRBJ2-1; D: TRBD2; DNA: TGTGCCATCAGGCCGGGACTAGCCTTAAAATACTCCTACAATGAGCAGTTCTTC; CDR3: CAIRPGLALKYSYNEQFF
V: TRBV19; size: NA; J: TRBJ2-4; D: NA; DNA: TGTGCCAGTAGTAGCCCTCTCCAGGCTGACATTCAGTACTTC; CDR3: CASSSPLQADIQYF
V: TRBV7-9; size: once; J: TRBJ1-1; D: NA; DNA: TGTGCCAGCAGCCAAACTGAGACTGAAGCTTTCTTT; CDR3: CASSQTETEAFF
V: TRBV27; size: NA; J: TRBJ2-7; D: TRBD2; DNA: TGTGCCAGTGGGACTAGCGGGAGGCCTCCCTACGAGCAGTACTTC; CDR3: CASGTSGRPPYEQYF
V: TRBV2; size: NA; J: TRBJ1-6; D: NA; DNA: TGTGCCAGCAGTGAGCTTACAGGGAACAGTTCACCCCTCCACTTT; CDR3: CASSELTGNSSPLHF
V: TRBV24-1; size: NA; J: TRBJ1-1; D: NA; DNA: TGTGCCACCAGTGATTCCTCCCTCGGTAACACTGAAGCTTTCTTT; CDR3: CATSDSSLGNTEAFF
V: TRBV28; size: NA; J: TRBJ1-2; D: NA; DNA: TGTGCCAGCAGGTCCCAGGGGTCTCCGGAAAAGATTGGCTACACCTTC; CDR3: CASRSQGSPEKIGYTF
V: TRBV28; size: NA; J: TRBJ2-5; D: NA; DNA: TGTGCCAGCACGACAGATCAAGAGACCCAGTACTTC; CDR3: CASTTDQETQYF
V: TRBV2; size: NA; J: TRBJ1-2; D: TRBD1; DNA: TGTGCCAGCAGTGACCGGACAGGGGTGTTTGGGTATGGCTACACCTTC; CDR3: CASSDRTGVFGYGYTF
V: TRBV3-1/TRBV3-2; size: NA; J: TRBJ1-6; D: NA; DNA: TGTGCCAGCAGCCAAGATCTAGGTTCACCCCTCCACTTT; CDR3: CASSQDLGSPLHF
V: TRBV6-2/TRBV6-3; size: NA; J: TRBJ2-7; D: TRBD2; DNA: TGTGCCAGCAGTTACACTAGCGCCTACGAGCAGTACTTC; CDR3: CASSYTSAYEQYF